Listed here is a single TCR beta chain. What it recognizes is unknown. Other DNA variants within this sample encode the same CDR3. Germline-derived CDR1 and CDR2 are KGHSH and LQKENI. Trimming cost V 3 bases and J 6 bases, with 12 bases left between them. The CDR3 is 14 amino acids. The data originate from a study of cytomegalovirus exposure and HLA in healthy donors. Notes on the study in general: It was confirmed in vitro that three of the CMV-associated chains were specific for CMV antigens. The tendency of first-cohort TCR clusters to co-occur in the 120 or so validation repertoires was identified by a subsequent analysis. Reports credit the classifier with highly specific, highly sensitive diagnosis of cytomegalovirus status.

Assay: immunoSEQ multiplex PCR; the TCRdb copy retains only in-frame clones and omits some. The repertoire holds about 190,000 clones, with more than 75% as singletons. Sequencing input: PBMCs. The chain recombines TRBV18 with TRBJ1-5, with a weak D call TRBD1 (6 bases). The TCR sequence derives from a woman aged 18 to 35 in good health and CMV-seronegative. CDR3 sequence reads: CASSPQQGAQPQHF. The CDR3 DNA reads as TGTGCCAGCTCACCGCAACAGGGCGCTCAGCCCCAGCATTTT.